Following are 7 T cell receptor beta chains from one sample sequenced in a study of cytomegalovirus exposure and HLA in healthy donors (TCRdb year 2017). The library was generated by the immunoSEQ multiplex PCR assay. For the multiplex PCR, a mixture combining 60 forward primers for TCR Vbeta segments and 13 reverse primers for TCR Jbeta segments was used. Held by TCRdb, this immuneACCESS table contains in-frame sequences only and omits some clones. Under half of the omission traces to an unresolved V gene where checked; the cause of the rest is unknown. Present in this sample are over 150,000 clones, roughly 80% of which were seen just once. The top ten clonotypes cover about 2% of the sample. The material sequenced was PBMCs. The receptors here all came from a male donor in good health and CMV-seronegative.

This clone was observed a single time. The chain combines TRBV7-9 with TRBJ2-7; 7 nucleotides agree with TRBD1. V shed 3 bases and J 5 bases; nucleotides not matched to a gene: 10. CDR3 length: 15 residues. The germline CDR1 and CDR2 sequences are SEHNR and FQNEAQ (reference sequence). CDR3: CASSFGGQAKHEQYF. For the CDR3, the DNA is TGTGCCAGCAGCTTCGGCGGACAGGCTAAGCACGAGCAGTACTTC.

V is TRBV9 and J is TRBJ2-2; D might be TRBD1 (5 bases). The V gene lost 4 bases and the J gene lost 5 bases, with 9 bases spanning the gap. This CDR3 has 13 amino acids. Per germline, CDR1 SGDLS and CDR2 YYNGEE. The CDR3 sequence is CASSRQSTGELFF. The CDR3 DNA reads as TGTGCCAGCAGCCGACAGTCAACCGGGGAGCTGTTTTTT. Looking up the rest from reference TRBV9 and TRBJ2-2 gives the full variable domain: DSGVTQTPKHLITATGQRVTLRCSPRSGDLSVYWYQQSLDQGLQFLIQYYNGEERAKGNILERFSAQQFPDLHSELNLSSLELGDSALYFCASSRQSTGELFFGEGSRLTVL.

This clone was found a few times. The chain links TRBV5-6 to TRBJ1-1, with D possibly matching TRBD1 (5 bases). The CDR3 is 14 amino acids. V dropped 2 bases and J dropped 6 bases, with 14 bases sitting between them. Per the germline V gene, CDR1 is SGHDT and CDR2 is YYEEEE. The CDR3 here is CASSFRTGDSEAFF. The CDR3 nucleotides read TGTGCCAGCAGCTTTCGAACGGGGGATTCTGAAGCTTTCTTT.

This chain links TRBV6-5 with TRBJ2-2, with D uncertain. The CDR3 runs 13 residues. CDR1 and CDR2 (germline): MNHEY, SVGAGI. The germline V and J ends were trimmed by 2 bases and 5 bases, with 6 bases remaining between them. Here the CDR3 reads CASSYSATGELFF. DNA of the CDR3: TGTGCCAGCAGTTACAGTGCGACCGGGGAGCTGTTTTTT.

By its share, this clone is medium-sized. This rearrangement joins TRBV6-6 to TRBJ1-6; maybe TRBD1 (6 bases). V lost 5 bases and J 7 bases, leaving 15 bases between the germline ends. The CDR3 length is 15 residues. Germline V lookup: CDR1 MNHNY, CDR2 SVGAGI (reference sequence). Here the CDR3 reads CASSIQGMGNSPLHF. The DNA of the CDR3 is TGTGCCAGCAGTATCCAGGGGATGGGCAATTCACCCCTCCACTTT.

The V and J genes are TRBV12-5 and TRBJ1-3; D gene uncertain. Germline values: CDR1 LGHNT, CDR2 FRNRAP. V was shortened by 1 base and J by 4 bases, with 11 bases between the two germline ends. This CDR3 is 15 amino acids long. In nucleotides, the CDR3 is TGTGCTAGTGGTTTGGAGGCCGGGATCGGAAACACCATATATTTT. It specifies CASGLEAGIGNTIYF.

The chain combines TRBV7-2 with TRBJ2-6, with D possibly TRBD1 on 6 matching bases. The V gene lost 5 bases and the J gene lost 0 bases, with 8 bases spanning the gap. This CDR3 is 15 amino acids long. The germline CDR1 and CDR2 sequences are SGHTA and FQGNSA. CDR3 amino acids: CASSPGVSGANVLTF. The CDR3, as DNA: TGTGCCAGCAGCCCAGGGGTCTCTGGGGCCAACGTCCTGACTTTC.